The sequence of this T cell receptor (beta chain) was determined in a study of T-cell reconstitution after alpha-beta-depleted transplantation in children. On this clonotype: Its antigen is unknown.

Preparation of the TCRbeta library was carried out with unique molecular identifiers. TCRdb reprocessed the PCR reads with MiXCR, giving one entry per CDR3 protein. The sample holds 750,000 to 950,000 distinct CDR3 sequences; less than 20% are singletons and the top ten take approximately 5%. Germline trimming cut 9 bases from V and 5 bases from J; bases unmatched to any gene: 3. From germline, CDR1 is KGHDR and CDR2 SFDVKD. The CDR3 is 15 residues long. Overall study results and limits: Hyperexpanded clones declined; after one year, newly produced T cells mostly supplied diversity.

This chain links TRBV24-1 with TRBJ2-2; 15 bases match TRBD2. The clonotype originates from a male patient under 18 who had a stem cell transplant for acute lymphoblastic leukemia, so the T cells may come from the graft donor. The specimen comprised PBMCs, mostly from graft donor cells, sampled 360 days after TCRalphabeta/CD19-depleted stem cell transplant. Here the CDR3 DNA reads TGTGCCACCGGACTAGCGGGAGGGCTAACCGGGGAGCTGTTTTTT. Residues: CATGLAGGLTGELFF.